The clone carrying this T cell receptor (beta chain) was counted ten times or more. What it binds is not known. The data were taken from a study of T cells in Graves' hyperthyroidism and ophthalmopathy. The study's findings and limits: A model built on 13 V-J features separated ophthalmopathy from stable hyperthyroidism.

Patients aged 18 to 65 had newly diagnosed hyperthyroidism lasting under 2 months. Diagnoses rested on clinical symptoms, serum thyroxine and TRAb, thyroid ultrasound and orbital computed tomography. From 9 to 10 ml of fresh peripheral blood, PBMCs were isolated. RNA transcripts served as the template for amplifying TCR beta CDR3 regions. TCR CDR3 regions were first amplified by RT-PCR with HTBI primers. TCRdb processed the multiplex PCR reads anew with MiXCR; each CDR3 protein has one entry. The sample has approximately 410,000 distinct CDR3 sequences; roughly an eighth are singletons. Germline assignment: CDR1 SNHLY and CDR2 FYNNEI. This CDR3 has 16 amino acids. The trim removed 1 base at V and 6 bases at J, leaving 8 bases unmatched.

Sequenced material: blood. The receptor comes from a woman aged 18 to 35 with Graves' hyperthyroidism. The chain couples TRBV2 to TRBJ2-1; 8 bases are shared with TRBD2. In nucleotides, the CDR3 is TGTGCCAGCAGTGAAGTAGGCGGGAGGTTTGGCAATGAGCAGTTCTTC. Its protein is CASSEVGGRFGNEQFF.